Shown below are 8 T cell receptor beta chains from a single sample sequenced in a study of blood T cell repertoires in COVID-19. Data came from immunoSEQ multiplex PCR; TCRdb stores just in-frame clones and leaves some out. The sample carries 200,000 to 300,000 clones, around four fifths recorded once. What was sequenced was peripheral blood. Receptors were obtained from a man aged 25-45 years who had recovered from COVID-19.

This clone has just one count. The chain joins TRBV5-5 to TRBJ2-5; D possibly corresponds to TRBD1 (6 bases). Per the germline V gene, CDR1 is SGHKS and CDR2 is YYEKEE (reference sequence). Trimming took off 4 bases at V and 4 bases at J, with 14 bases between the two ends. The CDR3 runs to 14 residues. In nucleotides, the CDR3 is TGTGCCAGCAGCCTCCCAGGGGTGGGAGAGACCCAGTACTTC. Translating gives CASSLPGVGETQYF.

This chain links TRBV10-2 with TRBJ2-1; D uncertain. V lost 2 bases to trimming and J lost 9 bases, with 11 bases between them. The CDR3 is made up of 13 amino acids. Germline V gene data show CDR1 as WSHSY and CDR2 as SAAADI. The CDR3 coding sequence is TGCGCCAGCAGTGAGGTGGCCCCTGCTGAGCAGTTCTTC. Translating gives CASSEVAPAEQFF.

This chain connects TRBV6-6 to TRBJ1-1; 7 bases fit TRBD1. V was clipped by 6 bases and J by 2 bases; unmatched bases: 6. The CDR3 runs to 14 residues. CDR1 is MNHNY and CDR2 is SVGAGI in the germline V gene (reference sequence). DNA for the CDR3: TGTGCCAGCAGGTTCCAGGGGGGTAACACTGAAGCTTTCTTT. It encodes CASRFQGGNTEAFF.

The chain has TRBV19 and TRBJ1-5; 7 bases match TRBD1. CDR3 length: 16 amino acids. The germline V gene encodes CDR1 LNHDA and CDR2 SQIVND (reference sequence). Unmatched junction bases numbered 13, after V lost 4 bases and J lost 7 bases. The CDR3 reads CASSKFAGTEEQPQHF. Written as DNA, the CDR3 is TGTGCCAGTAGTAAATTCGCCGGGACAGAGGAACAGCCCCAGCATTTT.

The J gene is TRBJ2-1, the V gene TRBV7-3, with a possible D match to TRBD1 (6 bases). The CDR3 length is 15 residues. The V end lost 5 bases, the J end lost 1 base, and 12 bases lay between the germline ends. Germline V gene lookup returns CDR1 SGHTA and CDR2 FQGTGA. The CDR3 sequence is CASSLEGGSYNEQFF. The CDR3 coding sequence is TGTGCCAGCAGCCTCGAAGGGGGTTCCTACAATGAGCAGTTCTTC. Together with reference TRBV7-3 and TRBJ2-1, the CDR3 gives the full variable domain: GAGVSQTPSNKVTEKGKYVELRCDPISGHTALYWYRQSLGQGPEFLIYFQGTGAADDSGLPNDRFFAVRPEGSVSTLKIQRTERGDSAVYLCASSLEGGSYNEQFFGPGTRLTVL.

As DNA, the CDR3 is TGTGCCAGCAGCTACTCGGGACAGGGCCCCTACGAGCAGTACTTC. This codes for CASSYSGQGPYEQYF. The chain employs TRBV5-5 and TRBJ2-7; TRBD1 agrees at 9 bases. The germline V gene has CDR1 SGHKS and CDR2 YYEKEE (reference sequence). The length of the CDR3 is 15 residues. The ends lost 3 bases at V and 2 bases at J; junction bases unmatched: 6.

This chain joins TRBV18 and TRBJ2-4; 10 bases agree with TRBD2. Germline V gives CDR1 KGHSH, CDR2 LQKENI. The CDR3 has 18 residues. The junction had 7 bases not matched to a gene; V was cut back by 2 bases and J by 0 bases. CDR3 DNA sequence: TGTGCCAGCTCACCATCGCTAGCGGGGGACCTAGCCAAAAACATTCAGTACTTC. Encoded protein: CASSPSLAGDLAKNIQYF.

This chain joins TRBV27 and TRBJ1-5; weak D call: TRBD1 (5 bases). The CDR3 totals 14 residues. V dropped 5 bases and J dropped 6 bases, with 14 bases sitting between them. Germline V lookup: CDR1 MNHEY, CDR2 SMNVEV (reference sequence). This CDR3 is CASSSVVGGQPQHF. The CDR3 region has the DNA TGTGCCAGCAGTAGCGTGGTGGGGGGTCAGCCCCAGCATTTT.